This TCR beta chain appears in the sequencing data of a study of shared clonotypes between healthy human individuals. Here immunoSEQ multiplex PCR was the method, and the copy in TCRdb shows in-frame clones only, minus some. The data contain over a million clones, approximately 70% of them singletons. Trimming removed 3 bases from V and 2 bases from J; junction bases left unmatched: 10. The germline V gene has CDR1 LGHNA and CDR2 YNFKEQ. This CDR3 comprises 17 residues. Sequencing was performed on memory CD4+ T cells sorted from blood. Subset in this sample: CD45RA-negative fraction. The clonotype comes from a man between 18 and 35 years old in good health. The rearrangement joins TRBV4-2 to TRBJ2-3, with 8 bases fitting TRBD2. The CDR3 is CASSHSTGGGHTDTQYF. The CDR3 DNA follows: TGTGCCAGCAGCCACTCCACCGGGGGGGGCCACACAGATACGCAGTATTTT.